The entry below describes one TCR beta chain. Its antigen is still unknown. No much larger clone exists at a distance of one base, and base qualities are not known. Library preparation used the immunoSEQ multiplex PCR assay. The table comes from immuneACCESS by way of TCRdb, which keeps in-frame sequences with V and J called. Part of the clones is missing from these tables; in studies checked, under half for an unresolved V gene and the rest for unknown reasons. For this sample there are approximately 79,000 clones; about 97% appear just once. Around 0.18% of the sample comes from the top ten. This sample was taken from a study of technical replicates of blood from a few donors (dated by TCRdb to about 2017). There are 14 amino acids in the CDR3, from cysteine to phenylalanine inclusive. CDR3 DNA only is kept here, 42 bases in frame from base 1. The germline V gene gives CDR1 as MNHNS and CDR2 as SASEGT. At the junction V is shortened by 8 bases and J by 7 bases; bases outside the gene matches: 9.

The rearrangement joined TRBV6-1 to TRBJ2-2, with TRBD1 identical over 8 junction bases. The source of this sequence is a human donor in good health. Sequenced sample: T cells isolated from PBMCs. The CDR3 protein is CASGGQGRIGELFF. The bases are TGTGCCAGCGGAGGACAGGGTAGGATCGGGGAGCTGTTTTTT.